These 28 T cell receptor beta chains were sequenced from one sample in a study of tumor and adjacent non-tumor tissue in lung cancer. This sample's RNA came from whole unsorted tissue. Three rounds of nested PCR, following a modified ARM-PCR protocol, produced the TCRbeta library. MiXCR was run by TCRdb on the multiplex PCR reads, yielding one entry per CDR3 protein. Of fewer than 150,000 distinct CDR3 sequences detected, approximately 72% appear once; the ten largest clones hold around a sixth. Material: lung tumor tissue. Receptors were obtained from a man aged 55 to 70 with small cell lung cancer.

About this clonotype: The conserved phenylalanine or tryptophan normally closing the CDR3 is absent here, so this likely arose from a read error. The V and J genes are TRBV29-1 and TRBJ1-2; D possibly corresponds to TRBD1 (6 bases). Germline assignment: CDR1 SQVTM and CDR2 ANQGSEA. V lost 3 bases to trimming and J lost 8 bases, with 22 bases between them. This CDR3 has 15 residues. The CDR3 loop reads CSVDVAGAILGGYTS. The CDR3 DNA reads as TGCAGCGTTGATGTGGCAGGGGCGATCCTGGGAGGCTACACCTCC.

In regard to this clonotype: A much larger clone differs from this one at a single base, so this may be a read error. The rearrangement joins TRBV5-5 to TRBJ1-5, with 7 bases lining up with TRBD1. The V gene's germline CDR1 is SGHKS and CDR2 YYEKEE (reference sequence). This CDR3 has 14 amino acids. CDR3 bases: TGTTCCAGCAGCTTGGAAGGGGGCAGGCAGCCCCAGCATTTT. Its protein is CSSSLEGGRQPQHF. The full variable domain, completed using reference TRBV5-5 and TRBJ1-5, is DAGVTQSPTHLIKTRGQQVTLRCSPISGHKSVSWYQQVLGQGPQFIFQYYEKEERGRGNFPDRFSARQFPNYSSELNVNALLLGDSALYLCSSSLEGGRQPQHFGDGTRLSIL.

This clonotype occurred once. The final CDR3 position lacks the conserved phenylalanine or tryptophan, pointing to a likely read error. The rearrangement links TRBV20-1 to TRBJ2-1, with 8 bases identical to TRBD2. The CDR3 has 14 amino acids. J gave up 6 bases and V 2 bases, and 6 bases lay outside the gene matches. The germline V gene has CDR1 DFQATT and CDR2 SNEGSKA (reference sequence). The CDR3 is CSARPPAGGNEQFL. Written as DNA, the CDR3 is TGCAGTGCTAGACCCCCCGCGGGGGGCAATGAGCAGTTCCTC.

A remark on this clonotype: An end of the junction differs from the germline gene, which may be a read error. The chain recombines TRBV20-1 with TRBJ1-5; D is possibly TRBD1 (6 bases). The CDR3 is made up of 16 amino acids. CDR1 DFQATT and CDR2 SNEGSKA come from the germline V gene (reference sequence). The CDR3: CSAKSRGGLSNQPQHF. CDR3 in DNA: TGCAGTGCTAAGTCCAGGGGAGGACTGAGCAATCAACCCCAGCATTTT.

The chain uses TRBV5-4 and TRBJ2-5; 14 nucleotides align to TRBD2. The CDR3 is made up of 15 amino acids. V shed 4 bases and J 3 bases; nucleotides not matched to a gene: 2. The V gene's germline CDR1 is SGHNT and CDR2 YYREEE (reference sequence). CDR3 sequence reads: CASSGTSGGKETQYF. As DNA, the CDR3 is TGTGCCAGCAGCGGGACTAGCGGGGGAAAAGAGACCCAGTACTTC.

This clonotype was seen more than once but under ten times. V and J are TRBV28 and TRBJ1-2; tentative D call: TRBD1 (6 bases). The CDR3 extends over 13 amino acids. Germline CDR1 and CDR2: MDHEN and SYDVKM. V was cut by 3 bases and J by 2 bases, with 7 bases left in between. The DNA of the CDR3 is TGTGCCAGCAGTTTCGGGGGCAACTATGGCTACACCTTC. As protein: CASSFGGNYGYTF.

With regard to this clonotype: Because it lacks the conserved phenylalanine or tryptophan at the end, this CDR3 is likely a read error. This chain connects TRBV20-1 to TRBJ2-1; 7 bases fit TRBD2. Germline V gene lookup returns CDR1 DFQATT and CDR2 SNEGSKA (reference sequence). The CDR3 is made up of 14 amino acids. The V segment lost 3 bases and the J segment 7 bases; nucleotides outside the gene matches: 9. CDR3 in amino acids: CSASGLAAWNEQFL. CDR3 sequence (DNA): TGCAGTGCTAGTGGTCTAGCGGCTTGGAATGAGCAGTTCTTA.

As to this clonotype: A much bigger clone sits one base away, suggesting this may be a read error. The chain combines TRBV4-1 with TRBJ2-6; TRBD1 matches at 7 bases. V trimming: 4 bases; J trimming: 4 bases; junction bases outside the gene matches: 16. The V gene's germline CDR1 is MGHRA and CDR2 YSYEKL. The CDR3 totals 19 residues. For the CDR3, the DNA is TGCGCCAGCAGCCCTGTCCCAGGACAGGTTCCCCCCGGGGCCAACGTCCTGACTTTC. Its translation is CASSPVPGQVPPGANVLTF.

Concerning this clonotype: A read error may produce the germline difference seen at one junction end. This chain links TRBV30 with TRBJ2-7; perhaps TRBD2 as D (5 bases). The CDR3 runs 11 residues. CDR1 and CDR2 (germline): GTSNPN, SVGIG (reference sequence). The CDR3 DNA reads TGTACCTGGAGTTTTGGAGGTGCGCAGTACTTC. This encodes CTWSFGGAQYF.

A remark on this clonotype: It may be a read error: a sequence one base away is much more abundant. The chain recombines TRBV20-1 with TRBJ1-2, with 7 bases fitting TRBD1. The germline gives CDR1 DFQATT, CDR2 SNEGSKA (reference sequence). This CDR3 contains 16 residues. In DNA, the CDR3 is TGCAGTGCTCGCAGGACAGGTGGAATCCTTAACTATTGCTACACCTTC. Translating it yields CSARRTGGILNYCYTF.

Points on this clonotype: A read error may account for a junction end that differs from germline. The chain uses TRBV19 and TRBJ2-2, with D uncertain. The CDR3 covers 14 residues. CDR1 and CDR2 from the germline V gene are LNHDA and SQIVND (reference sequence). CDR3 residues: CVSSIAADTGELFF. The CDR3 DNA reads as TGTGTCAGTAGTATCGCGGCAGACACCGGGGAGCTGTTTTTT.

J is TRBJ2-7 and V is TRBV6-5; TRBD2 is a possible D gene (6 bases). The V gene's germline CDR1 is MNHEY and CDR2 SVGAGI. This CDR3 is 13 amino acids long. V lost 4 bases and J 6 bases, leaving 13 bases between the germline ends. The CDR3 protein is CASSFNRGTEQYV. CDR3 DNA: TGTGCCAGCAGTTTCAATCGCGGGACCGAGCAGTACGTC.

This clonotype was recorded once. The chain combines TRBV11-1 with TRBJ2-5; weak D call: TRBD1 (7 bases). The V and J ends lost 4 bases and 8 bases respectively, with 20 bases between them. The CDR3 extends over 15 amino acids. The germline CDR1 and CDR2 sequences are SGHAT and FQDESV (reference sequence). CDR3 nucleotide sequence: TGTGCCAGCAGCTCCCAGGGGGGAGTGGGAGTAACCCAGTACTTC. It specifies CASSSQGGVGVTQYF.

This chain links TRBV25-1 with TRBJ1-5; 9 bases are a match to TRBD1. Germline values: CDR1 MGHDK, CDR2 SYGVNS. J was trimmed by 5 bases and V by 6 bases; bases with no gene match: 5. The CDR3 extends over 14 amino acids. In DNA, the CDR3 is TGTGCCAGCAGCGAACAGGGGGCACATCAGCCCCAGCATTTT. It encodes CASSEQGAHQPQHF.

This clonotype was detected only a few times. The chain recombines TRBV20-1 with TRBJ1-4; 8 nucleotides match TRBD1. The CDR3 contains 15 residues. V trimming: 1 base; J trimming: 7 bases; junction bases outside the gene matches: 8. CDR1 DFQATT and CDR2 SNEGSKA come from the germline V gene (reference sequence). CDR3 nucleotides: TGCAGTGCTAGAGTCGTTTCAGGGGGCGTTGAAAAACTGTTTTTT. As protein: CSARVVSGGVEKLFF.

For this clonotype: The germline gene is not matched at one end of the junction; a read error may be the cause. The V call is TRBV6-2 or TRBV6-3, the J call TRBJ2-2; D not resolved. This CDR3 has 16 residues. The germline V gene encodes CDR1 MNHEY and CDR2 SVGEGT. The CDR3 nucleotides are TGTGCCTGCAGCCGCCCTTGGCCTCTAGGCGCCGGGGAGCTGTTTTTT. This gives the protein CACSRPWPLGAGELFF.

This clonotype occurred a few times. The CDR3: CASSYPGRNNEQFF. CDR3 bases: TGTGCCAGCAGTTACCCCGGAAGAAACAATGAGCAGTTCTTC. V gene TRBV6-6 combines with J gene TRBJ2-1; D gene unclear. From germline, CDR1 is MNHNY and CDR2 SVGAGI (reference sequence). CDR3 size: 14 residues. Trimming shortened V by 2 bases and J by 5 bases, and 10 bases separated the two germline ends.

A word on this clonotype: This is likely a read error, given that the CDR3 carries no conserved phenylalanine or tryptophan at its end. The chain links TRBV20-1 to TRBJ2-1; TRBD2 matches 10 bases. The CDR3 has 15 residues. The V gene's germline CDR1 is DFQATT and CDR2 SNEGSKA (reference sequence). The chain's CDR3 is CSAQRTSGDYNVQFY. The CDR3 bases are TGCAGTGCTCAACGGACTAGCGGAGACTACAATGTGCAGTTCTAC.

As regards this clonotype: The missing conserved phenylalanine or tryptophan at the end of this CDR3 makes a read error likely. V usage is TRBV11-2 and J usage is TRBJ2-7, with 8 bases lining up with TRBD2. Germline V gene sequence: CDR1 SGHAT, CDR2 FQNNGV. The CDR3 covers 15 residues. The CDR3 sequence is CGSSSFLAGPYEQYI. The CDR3 DNA follows: TGTGGCAGCAGCTCTTTCCTAGCGGGCCCCTACGAGCAGTACATC.

The chain joins TRBV6-1 to TRBJ2-7, with D tentatively TRBD1 or TRBD2 (6 bases each). Trimming took off 2 bases at V and 4 bases at J, with 9 bases between the two ends. The CDR3 is made up of 13 amino acids. Germline CDR1 reads MNHNS; CDR2 reads SASEGT. Here the CDR3 DNA reads TGTGCCAGCAGTGAAATAGGGGGGTACGAGCAGTACGTC. It specifies CASSEIGGYEQYV.

This clonotype was detected only once. Mismatch with germline at one junction end may stem from a read error. The rearrangement uses TRBV11-2 and TRBJ1-4, with D maybe TRBD1 (5 bases). The CDR3 runs 14 residues. The germline CDR1 and CDR2 sequences are SGHAT and FQNNGV. CDR3 amino acids: CDSSPDRGLGKLFF. The CDR3, as DNA: TGTGACAGCAGTCCCGACAGAGGCCTAGGAAAACTGTTTTTC.

Of note for this clonotype: Sequence at one end of the junction differs from germline and may be a read error. The genes are TRBV28 and TRBJ2-1; 9 nucleotides align to TRBD2. Germline CDR1 and CDR2: MDHEN and SYDVKM. The CDR3 has 14 amino acids. The CDR3 bases are TGTGTCAGCAGTTTAGCGGGGGAAAACAATAAGCAGTTTTTC. It translates to CVSSLAGENNKQFF.

About this clonotype itself: The conserved closing phenylalanine or tryptophan is absent in this CDR3, likely reflecting a read error. V usage is TRBV6-1 and J usage is TRBJ2-1; 7 positions match TRBD1. Losses at the gene ends were 7 bases for V and 12 bases for J; bases not matched to a gene: 24. The germline V gene has CDR1 MNHNS and CDR2 SASEGT. This CDR3 has 17 amino acids. In DNA, the CDR3 is TGTGCCAGCAATGAGCATATGAGCCGGGACAGAGTCCCAGGGCAGTTCTTA. This gives the protein CASNEHMSRDRVPGQFL.

About this clonotype itself: One junction end does not reproduce the germline sequence, and a read error may be involved. This rearrangement joins TRBV11-2 to TRBJ2-3, with 11 bases lining up with TRBD2. Germline CDR1 is SGHAT and CDR2 is FQNNGV. CDR3 size: 14 residues. Written as DNA, the CDR3 is TGTGCCAGAAGCTTAGATCTAGCGGGAGGTATGCAGTATTTT. Its protein product is CARSLDLAGGMQYF.

This clonotype was seen once. A much larger clone is a single base away; this may be a read error. The chain has TRBV12-3 or TRBV12-4 and TRBJ2-1, with TRBD2 as a possible D gene (6 bases). There are 14 residues in the CDR3. CDR3 coding DNA: TGTGACAGCAGTCTCCGCGGGGTATCCGATGAGCAGTTCTTC. Amino acids: CDSSLRGVSDEQFF.

Of note for this clonotype: A much larger clone lies one base from this, so it may be a read error. V and J are TRBV20-1 and TRBJ2-1; either TRBD1 or TRBD2 may supply D (5 bases each). The CDR3 extends over 13 amino acids. Germline V gene sequence: CDR1 DFQATT, CDR2 SNEGSKA (reference sequence). The CDR3 region is CSTRDGDRDEHFF. Written as DNA, the CDR3 is TGCAGTACCCGGGACGGGGATAGGGATGAGCACTTCTTC.

About this clonotype: The final CDR3 position lacks the conserved phenylalanine or tryptophan, pointing to a likely read error. This chain uses TRBV11-2 with TRBJ1-1; the D is unclear. CDR3 length equals 11 residues. Germline loops: CDR1 SGHAT, CDR2 FQNNGV. The CDR3 DNA follows: TGTGCCGGCAGCTTGAACACTGAAGCTTTCGTT. Its protein is CAGSLNTEAFV.

This clonotype was observed many times. V and J are TRBV20-1 and TRBJ1-5, with 11 positions matching TRBD1. The V segment lost 4 bases and the J segment 5 bases; nucleotides outside the gene matches: 7. The CDR3 extends over 15 amino acids. The germline V gene has CDR1 DFQATT and CDR2 SNEGSKA (reference sequence). The CDR3 region has the DNA TGCAGTGCTACACCGGGACAGGGGGTTTATCAGCCCCAGCATTTT. Translation: CSATPGQGVYQPQHF.